This entry concerns a single T cell receptor beta chain. The antigen remains unidentified. This sample stems from a study of T cell responses to AZD1222 COVID-19 vaccine. Repertoires were generated with immunoSEQ multiplex PCR, while TCRdb's copy carries only in-frame clones and drops some. Of approximately 60,000 clones listed, 84% were seen once; the top ten hold less than 9.5%. V lost 0 bases, J lost 2 bases, and 5 bases stayed unmatched. Germline V gives CDR1 SGDLS, CDR2 YYNGEE. This CDR3 is 16 amino acids long. Points from the study as a whole: Most donors were white British and more were female, and clonal diversity was possibly underestimated.

The TCR originated in an adult in good health. The rearrangement joins TRBV9 to TRBJ2-1; 7 nucleotides match TRBD1. This specimen was peripheral blood, taken on day 0 of AZD1222 vaccination. CDR3 region: CASSVGLGGTYNEQFF. As DNA, the CDR3 is TGTGCCAGCAGCGTAGGATTAGGGGGCACCTACAATGAGCAGTTCTTC.